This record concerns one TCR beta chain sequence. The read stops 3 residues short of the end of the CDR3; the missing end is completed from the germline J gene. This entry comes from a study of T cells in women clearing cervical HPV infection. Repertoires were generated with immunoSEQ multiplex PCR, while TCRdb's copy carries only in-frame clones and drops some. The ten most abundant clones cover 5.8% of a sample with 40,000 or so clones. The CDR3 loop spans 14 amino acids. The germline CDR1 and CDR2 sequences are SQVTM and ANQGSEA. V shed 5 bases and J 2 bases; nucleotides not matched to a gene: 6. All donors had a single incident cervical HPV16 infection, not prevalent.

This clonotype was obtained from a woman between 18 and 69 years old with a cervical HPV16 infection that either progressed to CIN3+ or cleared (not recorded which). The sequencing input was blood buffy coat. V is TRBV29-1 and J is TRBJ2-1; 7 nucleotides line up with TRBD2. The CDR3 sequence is CSVFLAATYNEQFF. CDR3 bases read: TGCAGCGTTTTTCTAGCGGCGACCTACAATGAG.